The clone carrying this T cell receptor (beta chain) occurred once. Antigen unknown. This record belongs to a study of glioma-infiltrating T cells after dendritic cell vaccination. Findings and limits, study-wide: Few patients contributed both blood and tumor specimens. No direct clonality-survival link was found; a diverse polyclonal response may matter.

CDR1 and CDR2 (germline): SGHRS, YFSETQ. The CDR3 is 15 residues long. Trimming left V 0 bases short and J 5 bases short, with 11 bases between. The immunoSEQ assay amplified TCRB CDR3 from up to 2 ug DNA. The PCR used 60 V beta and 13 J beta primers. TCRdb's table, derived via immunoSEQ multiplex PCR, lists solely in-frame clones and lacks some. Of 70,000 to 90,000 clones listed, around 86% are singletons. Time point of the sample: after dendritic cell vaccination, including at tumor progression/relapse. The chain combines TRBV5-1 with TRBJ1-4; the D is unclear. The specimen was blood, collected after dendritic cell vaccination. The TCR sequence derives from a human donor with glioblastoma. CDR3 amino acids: CASSLDGVGNEKLFF. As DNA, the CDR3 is TGCGCCAGCAGCTTGGACGGGGTGGGAAATGAAAAACTGTTTTTT. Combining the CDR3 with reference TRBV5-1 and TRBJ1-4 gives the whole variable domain KAGVTQTPRYLIKTRGQQVTLSCSPISGHRSVSWYQQTPGQGLQFLFEYFSETQRNKGNFPGRFSGRQFSNSRSEMNVSTLELGDSALYLCASSLDGVGNEKLFFGSGTQLSVL.